The 32 T cell receptor beta chains given below trace back to one sample, sequenced in a study of cytomegalovirus exposure and HLA in healthy donors. The study ran its PCR with 60 Vbeta and 13 Jbeta primers. Data came from immunoSEQ multiplex PCR; TCRdb stores just in-frame clones and leaves some out. The sample gives over 150,000 clones, around 72% of which show up once; 1.1% to 1.5% is in the top ten. Sequencing was done on a sample of PBMCs. These receptors all stem from a man aged 50-60 years in good health and CMV-seronegative.

The chain recombines TRBV5-3 with TRBJ1-2, with a weak D call TRBD1 (6 bases). TRBV5-3 is classed as an ORF, of uncertain function. The CDR3 runs 15 residues. V was trimmed by 0 bases and J by 6 bases, leaving 15 bases between them. The CDR3: CARSLVQEGGNGYTF. Here the CDR3 DNA reads TGTGCCAGAAGCTTGGTTCAGGAAGGGGGAAATGGCTACACCTTC.

The chain is built from TRBV28 and TRBJ1-2, with D perhaps matching TRBD1 (6 bases). Germline-derived CDR1 and CDR2 are MDHEN and SYDVKM. V was pared by 3 bases and J by 5 bases, with 10 bases between. This CDR3 contains 13 residues. CDR3 sequence reads: CASSLGGLYGYTF. The CDR3 bases are TGTGCCAGCAGTTTGGGGGGGCTTTATGGCTACACCTTC.

This clone was seen only once. This CDR3 reads CASSWGLAGYREQFF. The CDR3 bases are TGTGCCAGCAGTTGGGGACTAGCGGGGTATAGGGAGCAGTTCTTC. V gene TRBV2 combines with J gene TRBJ2-1, with 13 bases aligning to TRBD2. The V gene end was trimmed by 5 bases and the J gene end by 10 bases; junction bases not matched to a gene: 8. The germline gives CDR1 SNHLY, CDR2 FYNNEI. The CDR3 totals 15 residues.

This clone was seen more than once but under ten times. The chain combines TRBV7-9 with TRBJ2-1, with D possibly being TRBD2 (5 bases). Germline loops: CDR1 SEHNR, CDR2 FQNEAQ (reference sequence). The CDR3 totals 16 residues. V was clipped by 4 bases and J by 6 bases, with 19 bases between them. CDR3 residues: CASSSGLDVRRNEQFF. CDR3 in DNA: TGTGCCAGCAGCTCCGGACTGGACGTGCGGCGCAATGAGCAGTTCTTC.

This sequence joins TRBV11-3 and TRBJ2-5; TRBD1 matches at 8 bases. Losses at the gene ends were 1 base for V and 6 bases for J; bases not matched to a gene: 4. Germline V gene data show CDR1 as SGHNT and CDR2 as YENEEA. The CDR3 length is 14 residues. This CDR3 reads CASSLGTGLQTQYF. CDR3 nucleotide sequence: TGTGCCAGCAGCTTAGGGACAGGGCTGCAGACCCAGTACTTC. Full variable domain (rest looked up from reference TRBV11-3 and TRBJ2-5): EAGVVQSPRYKIIEKKQPVAFWCNPISGHNTLYWYLQNLGQGPELLIRYENEEAVDDSQLPKDRFSAERLKGVDSTLKIQPAELGDSAVYLCASSLGTGLQTQYFGPGTRLLVL.

A word on this clone: At one of its ends the junction is not consistent with the germline gene, which may arise from a read error. This sequence joins TRBV6-7 and TRBJ1-4, with 7 bases identical to TRBD1. TRBV6-7 is marked as an open reading frame, function uncertain. CDR3 length equals 13 residues. The CDR3 nucleotides are TGTGCCAGCAGTGACAGGGCTAATGAAAAACCGTTTTTT. It encodes CASSDRANEKPFF.

V gene TRBV7-2 combines with J gene TRBJ1-4, with D perhaps TRBD1 (6 bases). The V end lost 2 bases, the J end lost 5 bases, and 9 bases lay between the germline ends. This CDR3 is 14 amino acids long. Germline loops: CDR1 SGHTA, CDR2 FQGNSA. The CDR3 spells CASSLSQGNEKLFF. CDR3 DNA: TGTGCCAGCAGCTTATCCCAGGGGAATGAAAAACTGTTTTTT.

This clone was observed a few times. The chain links TRBV5-1 to TRBJ2-7; TRBD2 matches at 7 bases. Germline trimming cut 7 bases from V and 0 bases from J; bases unmatched to any gene: 7. CDR3 length: 14 residues. Germline V gene lookup returns CDR1 SGHRS and CDR2 YFSETQ. The CDR3 DNA follows: TGCGCCAGCCACTCGGGGGGAAGCTCCTACGAGCAGTACTTC. Residues: CASHSGGSSYEQYF.

V gene TRBV6-6 combines with J gene TRBJ1-2; unclear D gene. The CDR3 loop spans 15 amino acids. Germline V gives CDR1 MNHNY, CDR2 SVGAGI (reference sequence). V was trimmed by 0 bases and J by 4 bases, leaving 12 bases between them. The DNA of the CDR3 is TGTGCCAGCAGTTACTCACCAGGCGTGACCTATGGCTACACCTTC. Translated, it gives CASSYSPGVTYGYTF.

The chain combines TRBV5-1 with TRBJ2-6; D uncertain. The CDR3 totals 17 residues. CDR1 SGHRS and CDR2 YFSETQ come from the germline V gene. The ends were cut back, 0 bases at V and 0 bases at J, with 10 bases in the middle. The CDR3 protein is CASSLAAGSSGANVLTF. The CDR3 DNA follows: TGCGCCAGCAGCTTGGCGGCAGGCTCCTCTGGGGCCAACGTCCTGACTTTC.

The rearrangement links TRBV4-1 to TRBJ1-1; D remains ambiguous. V was clipped by 0 bases and J by 6 bases, with 14 bases between them. The length of the CDR3 is 15 residues. From germline, CDR1 is MGHRA and CDR2 YSYEKL. The CDR3 loop reads CASSQEAMFYAEAFF. DNA of the CDR3: TGCGCCAGCAGCCAAGAAGCGATGTTCTACGCTGAAGCTTTCTTT.

The chain links TRBV27 to TRBJ2-7, with 7 bases lining up with TRBD1. The ends lost 6 bases at V and 3 bases at J; junction bases unmatched: 5. The V gene's germline CDR1 is MNHEY and CDR2 SMNVEV (reference sequence). The CDR3 runs 13 residues. The CDR3 bases are TGTGCCAGCAGGACACAGGGGCTCTACGAGCAGTACTTC. Its translation is CASRTQGLYEQYF.

The chain employs TRBV5-6 and TRBJ1-1; maybe TRBD1 (6 bases). Germline CDR1 and CDR2: SGHDT and YYEEEE. Deletions cut 0 bases from V and 0 bases from J, with 15 bases between. The CDR3 is 17 amino acids. Here the CDR3 reads CASSLGGRGAMNTEAFF. The DNA of the CDR3 is TGTGCCAGCAGCTTGGGGGGGCGGGGGGCAATGAACACTGAAGCTTTCTTT.

This chain uses TRBV19 with TRBJ1-1, with 7 bases aligning to TRBD1. This CDR3 is 15 amino acids long. With 5 bases clipped from V and 1 base from J, the junction kept 7 bases outside the gene matches. CDR1 LNHDA and CDR2 SQIVND come from the germline V gene (reference sequence). CDR3 loop: CASSLVDRTNTEAFF. The DNA of the CDR3 is TGTGCCAGTAGTCTGGTGGACAGGACGAACACTGAAGCTTTCTTT.

The chain combines TRBV6-5 with TRBJ1-6; TRBD1 might be the D (6 bases). This CDR3 is built from 15 residues. With 6 bases removed from V and 2 bases from J, the gap between germline ends came to 11 bases. CDR1 is MNHEY, CDR2 SVGAGI, per germline. The CDR3 here is CASRPDRTYNSPLHF. The CDR3 nucleotides read TGTGCCAGCAGGCCCGACAGGACCTATAATTCACCCCTCCACTTT.

The sample holds a few counts of this clone. The CDR3 DNA follows: TGTGCCAGCAGCTTGCCCCGGGCGGGGGGTATTGCCTACGAGCAGTACTTC. Translated: CASSLPRAGGIAYEQYF. V and J are TRBV5-5 and TRBJ2-7; 8 bases map to TRBD2. The trim removed 1 base at V and 2 bases at J, leaving 11 bases unmatched. The CDR3 is made up of 17 amino acids. The germline V gene has CDR1 SGHKS and CDR2 YYEKEE (reference sequence).

The chain is built from TRBV9 and TRBJ1-1; D possibly corresponds to TRBD1 (6 bases). The CDR3 has 18 amino acids. V was shortened by 0 bases and J by 1 base, with 19 bases between the two germline ends. Germline loops: CDR1 SGDLS, CDR2 YYNGEE. The CDR3, as DNA: TGTGCCAGCAGCGTAGAGCAACGTTCGCAGGGGAAGAACACTGAAGCTTTCTTT. Translation gives CASSVEQRSQGKNTEAFF.

In its sample, this clone was seen a few times. Other DNA sequences in this specimen translate into the identical CDR3. V and J are TRBV15 and TRBJ2-3; 12 nucleotides agree with TRBD2. The germline V gene has CDR1 LNHNV and CDR2 YYDKDF (reference sequence). This CDR3 contains 17 residues. V trimming: 3 bases; J trimming: 0 bases; junction bases outside the gene matches: 4. In nucleotides, the CDR3 is TGTGCCACCAGCAGTAGAACTAGCGGGGGGAGCACAGATACGCAGTATTTT. Amino acid sequence: CATSSRTSGGSTDTQYF.

DNA of the CDR3: TGTGCCAGCAGCACAGGGAACTCTGGGGCCAACGTCCTGACTTTC. It specifies CASSTGNSGANVLTF. The chain uses TRBV6-1 and TRBJ2-6, with D possibly being TRBD1 (6 bases). Germline V gives CDR1 MNHNS, CDR2 SASEGT. The CDR3 runs 15 residues. V was pared by 6 bases and J by 0 bases, with 9 bases between.

The chain has TRBV7-6 and TRBJ2-1; 8 bases align to TRBD2. Germline V gene lookup returns CDR1 SGHVS and CDR2 FNYEAQ. The junction had 6 bases not matched to a gene; V was cut back by 2 bases and J by 3 bases. This CDR3 spans 16 amino acids. The CDR3 sequence is CASSLRRGGDYNEQFF. CDR3 nucleotides: TGTGCCAGCAGCTTACGTCGGGGGGGTGACTACAATGAGCAGTTCTTC.

The CDR3 protein is CASSLTGRDTQYF. CDR3 nucleotides: TGTGCCAGCAGCTTGACAGGGAGAGATACGCAGTATTTT. The J gene is TRBJ2-3, the V gene TRBV7-2; 7 positions agree with TRBD1. The J segment lost 5 bases and the V segment lost 3 bases, leaving 2 bases of the junction unmatched. The CDR3 length is 13 residues. Germline V gene data show CDR1 as SGHTA and CDR2 as FQGNSA.

The chain combines TRBV7-9 with TRBJ1-4; tentatively, D is TRBD1 (6 bases). From germline, CDR1 is SEHNR and CDR2 FQNEAQ (reference sequence). V was shortened by 4 bases and J by 4 bases, with 10 bases between the two germline ends. This CDR3 has 14 residues. CDR3 sequence (DNA): TGTGCCAGCAGCTCACGACAGGTTAATGAAAAACTGTTTTTT. This translates into CASSSRQVNEKLFF.

The chain couples TRBV5-1 to TRBJ2-7, with a weak D call TRBD1 (5 bases). V lost 7 bases, J lost 2 bases, and 10 bases lay in between. The CDR3 runs to 12 residues. The germline V gene has CDR1 SGHRS and CDR2 YFSETQ. CDR3: CASQQEPYEQYF. CDR3 nucleotide sequence: TGCGCCAGCCAACAGGAGCCCTACGAGCAGTACTTC.

The CDR3, as DNA: TGTGCCAGCAGTTTAAAGGGGGCCAGGGGCAATCAGCCCCAGCATTTT. The encoded protein is CASSLKGARGNQPQHF. The chain couples TRBV28 to TRBJ1-5; the match to TRBD1 covers 7 bases. The CDR3 loop spans 16 amino acids. CDR1 is MDHEN and CDR2 is SYDVKM in the germline V gene. The V segment lost 2 bases and the J segment 2 bases; nucleotides outside the gene matches: 6. Combining the CDR3 with reference TRBV28 and TRBJ1-5 gives the whole variable domain DVKVTQSSRYLVKRTGEKVFLECVQDMDHENMFWYRQDPGLGLRLIYFSYDVKMKEKGDIPEGYSVSREKKERFSLILESASTNQTSMYLCASSLKGARGNQPQHFGDGTRLSIL.

The rearrangement uses TRBV7-9 and TRBJ1-2; TRBD1 matches at 12 bases. After removal of 0 bases from V and 7 bases from J, the junction contained 15 bases not matched to a gene. The CDR3 sequence is 19 residues long. The germline gives CDR1 SEHNR, CDR2 FQNEAQ (reference sequence). The chain's CDR3 is CASSLASGTGGVRSFGYTF. The CDR3 DNA is TGTGCCAGCAGCTTAGCATCTGGGACAGGGGGCGTTCGATCCTTTGGCTACACCTTC.

This chain uses TRBV7-4 with TRBJ1-5; the match to TRBD1 covers 9 bases. CDR3 length: 14 residues. Trimming took 5 bases from V and 7 from J; bases not matched to a gene: 6. From germline, CDR1 is SGHVT and CDR2 SQSDAQ. The CDR3 DNA is TGTGCCAGCAGCCGAAGACAGGGGGGACAGCCCCAGCATTTT. Translating gives CASSRRQGGQPQHF.

The rearrangement links TRBV28 to TRBJ2-7, with D possibly being TRBD1 (6 bases). Germline-derived CDR1 and CDR2 are MDHEN and SYDVKM. V dropped 6 bases and J dropped 8 bases, with 23 bases sitting between them. The CDR3 runs to 15 residues. The CDR3 is CASSPGHGFRLKQYF. The DNA for the CDR3 is TGTGCCAGCAGCCCGGGACACGGCTTTCGGCTAAAGCAGTACTTC.

The chain recombines TRBV5-4 with TRBJ2-7; the match to TRBD1 covers 9 bases. From germline, CDR1 is SGHNT and CDR2 YYREEE (reference sequence). The CDR3 extends over 15 amino acids. The V gene end was trimmed by 5 bases and the J gene end by 5 bases; junction bases not matched to a gene: 11. CDR3 sequence: CASRTQGAVVDEQYF. CDR3 nucleotides: TGTGCCAGCAGGACACAGGGGGCGGTAGTCGACGAGCAGTACTTC.

This clone was detected a few times. This chain connects TRBV28 to TRBJ1-4; TRBD1 is a possible D gene (6 bases). V was clipped by 5 bases and J by 12 bases, with 13 bases between them. The germline gives CDR1 MDHEN, CDR2 SYDVKM. The CDR3 is 12 residues long. The CDR3 protein is CASSRTVLELFF. The CDR3 DNA follows: TGTGCCAGCAGTCGGACAGTTTTGGAACTGTTTTTT.

The chain is built from TRBV5-6 and TRBJ1-3; D call uncertain. Germline V gives CDR1 SGHDT, CDR2 YYEEEE. Trimming left V 2 bases short and J 2 bases short, with 11 bases between. The CDR3 consists of 15 residues. CDR3 sequence: CASSLYSSPGNTIYF. The DNA of the CDR3 is TGTGCCAGCAGCTTATATAGCAGTCCTGGAAACACCATATATTTT.

V gene TRBV4-1 combines with J gene TRBJ2-2; 11 positions match TRBD1. Trimming at V came to 4 bases and at J to 5 bases, leaving 3 bases not matched to a gene. The CDR3 spans 15 residues. From germline, CDR1 is MGHRA and CDR2 YSYEKL. The CDR3 spells CASSLWDRGTGELFF. DNA of the CDR3: TGCGCCAGCAGCCTCTGGGACAGGGGGACCGGGGAGCTGTTTTTT.

The chain uses TRBV19 and TRBJ2-5; TRBD1 matches at 8 bases. V shed 4 bases and J 5 bases; nucleotides not matched to a gene: 15. The germline V gene encodes CDR1 LNHDA and CDR2 SQIVND (reference sequence). This CDR3 is built from 17 residues. CDR3 nucleotides: TGTGCCAGTAGTAGTGGGGGCAGGGGGCCAGGCGTGGAGACCCAGTACTTC. Translation: CASSSGGRGPGVETQYF.